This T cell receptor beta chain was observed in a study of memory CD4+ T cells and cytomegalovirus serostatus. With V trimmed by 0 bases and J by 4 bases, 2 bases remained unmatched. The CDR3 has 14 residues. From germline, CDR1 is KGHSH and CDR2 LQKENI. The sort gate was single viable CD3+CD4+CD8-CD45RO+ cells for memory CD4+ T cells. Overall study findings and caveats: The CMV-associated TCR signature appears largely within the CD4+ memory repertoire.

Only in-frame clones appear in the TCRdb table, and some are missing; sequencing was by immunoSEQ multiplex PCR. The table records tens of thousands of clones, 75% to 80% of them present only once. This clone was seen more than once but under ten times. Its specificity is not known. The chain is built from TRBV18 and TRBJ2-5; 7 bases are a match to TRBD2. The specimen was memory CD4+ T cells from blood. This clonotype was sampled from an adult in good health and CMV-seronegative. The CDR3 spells CASSPPGGLETQYF. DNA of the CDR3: TGTGCCAGCTCACCACCGGGAGGGTTAGAGACCCAGTACTTC. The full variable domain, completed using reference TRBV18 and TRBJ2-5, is NAGVMQNPRHLVRRRGQEARLRCSPMKGHSHVYWYRQLPEEGLKFMVYLQKENIIDESGMPKERFSAEFPKEGPSILRIQQVVRGDSAAYFCASSPPGGLETQYFGPGTRLLVL.